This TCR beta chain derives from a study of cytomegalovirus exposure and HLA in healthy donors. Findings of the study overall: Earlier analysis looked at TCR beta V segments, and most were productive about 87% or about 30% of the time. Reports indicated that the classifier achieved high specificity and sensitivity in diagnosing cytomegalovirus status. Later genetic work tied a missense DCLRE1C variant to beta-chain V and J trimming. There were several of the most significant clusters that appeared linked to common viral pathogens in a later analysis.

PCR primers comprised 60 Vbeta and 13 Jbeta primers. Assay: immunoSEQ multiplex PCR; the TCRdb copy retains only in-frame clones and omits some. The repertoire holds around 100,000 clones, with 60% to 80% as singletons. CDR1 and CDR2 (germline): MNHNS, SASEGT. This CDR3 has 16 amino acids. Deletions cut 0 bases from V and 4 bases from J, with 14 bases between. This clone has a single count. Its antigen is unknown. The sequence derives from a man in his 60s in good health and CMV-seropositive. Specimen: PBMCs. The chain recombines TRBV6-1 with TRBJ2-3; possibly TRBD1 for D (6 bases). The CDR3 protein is CASSEARGRLADTQYF. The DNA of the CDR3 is TGTGCCAGCAGTGAAGCGAGGGGGAGACTCGCAGATACGCAGTATTTT.